The following is a T cell receptor beta chain sequence with its context. Its antigen has not been determined. Base qualities were left out, and no much larger clone turns up one base away. Trimming at the junction amounts to 6 bases on V and 1 base on J, and the germline ends lie 9 bases apart. From its cysteine to its phenylalanine, the CDR3 spans 13 amino acids. Only the CDR3 portion is preserved as DNA: 39 bases, with reading frame beginning at the first base. CDR1 and CDR2 (KGHSH, LQKENI) derive from the germline V gene. Each collaborating institution followed its own protocols to collect whole blood in K2EDTA tubes. For TCRbeta analysis, collaborator samples were shipped as frozen whole blood, as isolated PBMCs, or as DNA extracted from either sample type. This record comes from a study of blood T cell repertoires in COVID-19 (dated by TCRdb to 2020 to 2021). Looking at the study overall: Samples from collaborators originated in the United States, Italy and Spain and spanned both the acute and convalescent phases of COVID-19. The material from the prospective study consisted of cDNA or gDNA derived from T cells, B-cell-depleted T cells, or PBMCs. Subjects who had been exposed to COVID-19, were actively infected with it, or had recovered from it provided the deeply sampled blood TCRbeta repertoires that made up the dataset. The repertoires were made available in a free public database intended to serve as a resource for research on the immune response to SARS-CoV-2. Samples came from the ongoing ImmuneRACE study (first 160 participants) plus 1,254 subjects from 6 global collaborators. Nearly every sample came with metadata listing a de-identified subject ID, COVID-19 status, age in years and sex. HLA class I and class II types, where available, came from metadata supplied by the sample provider rather than from assay-based typing.

The immunoSEQ Assay, a bias-controlled multiplex PCR, was used to amplify TCRbeta CDR3 regions from genomic DNA. As for how the authors treated the data: Nucleated cell counts per sample were estimated from amplification of reference gene primers within the assay. To quantify the absolute abundance of each unique TCRbeta CDR3 rearrangement, sequence reads were collapsed and filtered. For each sample, productive Simpson clonality was calculated by taking the square root of Simpson's diversity index across productive rearrangements. TCRdb took this table from immuneACCESS and kept in-frame rearrangements with V and J called. Such tables lack part of the clones; where checked against another copy, unresolved V genes explain under half of the gap, and the rest is unexplained. The V and J calls and the clone size are those of that table, but D and trimming were determined from the DNA. A total of approximately 90,000 clones appear in this sample, 75% to 90% of them only once. The top ten hold 19% of the sample.

The research as a whole found: Clinical and demographic metadata were provided uncurated, with the amount varying by source and participant.

This clonotype originated in a woman aged 80 or over with acute or convalescent COVID-19. The sequenced sample consisted of peripheral blood. Here the chain combines TRBV18 and TRBJ1-1, and TRBD1 may be the D gene, going by 6 matching bases. The sequenced DNA is TGTGCCAGCTCGACAGGACAGAACACTGAAGCTTTCTTT. The resulting protein is CASSTGQNTEAFF.